This T cell receptor beta chain derives from a study of blood T cells in healthy people across ages. The ends lost 5 bases at V and 5 bases at J; junction bases unmatched: 8. CDR3 length: 15 residues. A second about 7 to 12 cycle PCR used barcoded and J-beta primers. TCRdb called the 5' RACE reads again in MiXCR, with one record for every CDR3 protein. Of roughly 730,000 distinct CDR3 sequences detected, around 50% appear once; the ten largest clones hold approximately 24%. The origin of this receptor is a man aged 35 to 55 in good health. What was sequenced was blood. The V and J genes are TRBV12-3 or TRBV12-4 and TRBJ2-4; 8 bases agree with TRBD2. The CDR3 DNA sequence: TGTGCCAGCAGTCCAGGCGGTAGCGGGGAAAACATTCAGTACTTC. It is translated as CASSPGGSGENIQYF.